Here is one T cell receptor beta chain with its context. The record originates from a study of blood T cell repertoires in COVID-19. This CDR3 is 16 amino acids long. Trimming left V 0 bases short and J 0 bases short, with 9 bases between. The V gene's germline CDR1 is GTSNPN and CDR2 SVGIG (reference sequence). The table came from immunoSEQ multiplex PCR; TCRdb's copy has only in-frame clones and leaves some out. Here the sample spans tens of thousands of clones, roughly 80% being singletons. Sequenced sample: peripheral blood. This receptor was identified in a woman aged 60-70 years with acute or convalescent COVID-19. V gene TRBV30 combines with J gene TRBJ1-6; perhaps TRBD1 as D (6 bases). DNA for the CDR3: TGTGCCTGGAGTGTGGCGGACAGCTCCTATAATTCACCCCTCCACTTT. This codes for CAWSVADSSYNSPLHF. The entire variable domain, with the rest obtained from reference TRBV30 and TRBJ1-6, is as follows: SQTIHQWPATLVQPVGSPLSLECTVEGTSNPNLYWYRQAAGRGLQLLFYSVGIGQISSEVPQNLSASRPQDRQFILSSKKLLLSDSGFYLCAWSVADSSYNSPLHFGNGTRLTVT.